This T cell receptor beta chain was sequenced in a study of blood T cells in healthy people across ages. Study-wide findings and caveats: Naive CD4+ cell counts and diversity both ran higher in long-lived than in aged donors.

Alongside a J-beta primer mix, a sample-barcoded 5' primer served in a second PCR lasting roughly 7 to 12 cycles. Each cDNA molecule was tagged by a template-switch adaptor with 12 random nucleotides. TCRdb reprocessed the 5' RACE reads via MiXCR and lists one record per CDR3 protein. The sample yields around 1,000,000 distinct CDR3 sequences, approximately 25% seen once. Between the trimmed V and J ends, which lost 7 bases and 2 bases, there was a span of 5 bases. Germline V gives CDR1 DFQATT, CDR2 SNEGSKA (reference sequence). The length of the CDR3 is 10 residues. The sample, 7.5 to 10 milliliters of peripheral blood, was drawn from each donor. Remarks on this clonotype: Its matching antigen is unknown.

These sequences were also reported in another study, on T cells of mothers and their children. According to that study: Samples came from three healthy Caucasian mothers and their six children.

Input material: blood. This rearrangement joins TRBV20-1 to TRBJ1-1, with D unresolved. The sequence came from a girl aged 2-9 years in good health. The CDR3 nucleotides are TGCAGTGTACCTAACACTGAAGCTTTCTTT. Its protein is CSVPNTEAFF.